This TCR beta chain emerged from a study of technical replicates of blood from a handful of donors (dated by TCRdb to 2015 to 2018). The library was generated by the immunoSEQ multiplex PCR assay. This immuneACCESS table, as held by TCRdb, lists in-frame sequences with V and J called but not all clones. Of the missing ones, under half trace to an unresolved V gene in checked studies; the others have no known cause. The sample yields around 100,000 clones; around 96% were counted once. Of the sample, 0.2% to 0.25% falls within the top ten clones. With regard to this clone: Its antigen target is currently unknown. Per-nucleotide qualities are absent, and no much larger clonotype sits a single base away.

The sequenced sample consisted of T cells isolated from PBMCs. This clonotype was sampled from a human donor in good health.

The DNA sequence is as follows: TGTGCCAGCAGCGTTGGGGAGCTAAACACTGAAGCTTTCTTT. It encodes CASSVGELNTEAFF. Recombination connected TRBV9 to TRBJ1-1; no D gene can be assigned with confidence. The CDR3 covers 14 residues, taking in both the cysteine and the phenylalanine. CDR3 DNA only is kept here, 42 bases in frame from base 1. The germline V gene gives CDR1 as SGDLS and CDR2 as YYNGEE. The V and J ends are trimmed by 2 bases and 2 bases, leaving 10 bases between them.